This T cell receptor beta chain stems from a study of T cell clones after liver transplantation. In the study overall: Until 12-24 months post-transplant, subjects got standard immunosuppression and no induction. Samples came pre-transplant, pre-randomization before withdrawal, and post-randomization after withdrawal ended. The study, taken as a whole, reports: Migration into the graft, not deletion, may explain lost graft donor-reactive T cells. Donor-reactive sequences fell more than third party-reactive ones, suggesting partial deletion.

Trimming cost V 4 bases and J 3 bases; bases outside gene matches: 8. Looked up from germline, CDR1 is MDHEN and CDR2 is SYDVKM. This CDR3 is built from 16 residues. Sequenced by immunoSEQ multiplex PCR; TCRdb stores in-frame clones only, minus some. The top ten hold around 15% of the sample, which has 50,000 or so clones, about 86% seen once. This clone was seen just once. What it binds is not known. The gene calls are TRBV28 and TRBJ2-7, with 11 nucleotides matching TRBD2. The starting material was CD8+ T cells from blood, obtained 12 months after liver transplant. This TCR came from a human patient who received a liver transplant. Part of the T cells may come from the graft donor. Here the CDR3 reads CASSSSGLAGYYEQYF. Here the CDR3 DNA reads TGTGCCAGCAGTTCCTCCGGACTAGCGGGTTACTACGAGCAGTACTTC.